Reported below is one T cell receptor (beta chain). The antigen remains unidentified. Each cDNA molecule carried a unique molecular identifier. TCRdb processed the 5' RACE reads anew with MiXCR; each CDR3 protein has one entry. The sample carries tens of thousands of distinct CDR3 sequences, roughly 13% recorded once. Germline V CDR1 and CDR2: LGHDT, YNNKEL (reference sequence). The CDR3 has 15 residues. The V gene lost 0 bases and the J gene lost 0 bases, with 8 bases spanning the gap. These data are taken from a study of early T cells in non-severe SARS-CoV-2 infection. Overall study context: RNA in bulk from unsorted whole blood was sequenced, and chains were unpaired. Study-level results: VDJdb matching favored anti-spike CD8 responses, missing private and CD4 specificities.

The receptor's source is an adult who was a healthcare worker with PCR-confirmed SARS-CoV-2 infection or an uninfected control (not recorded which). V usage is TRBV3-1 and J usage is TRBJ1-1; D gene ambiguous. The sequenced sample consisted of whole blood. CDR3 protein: CASSQDKVLNTEAFF. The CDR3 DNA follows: TGTGCCAGCAGCCAAGATAAGGTCCTGAACACTGAAGCTTTCTTT.